The rows below give T cell receptor beta chains drawn from one sample of a study of early T cells in non-severe SARS-CoV-2 infection. MiXCR was run by TCRdb on the 5' RACE reads, yielding one entry per CDR3 protein. The table includes about 38,000 distinct CDR3 sequences, about 5% detected once. The sequencing input was whole blood. The receptors originated from an adult who was a healthcare worker with PCR-confirmed SARS-CoV-2 infection or an uninfected control (not recorded which). The CDR3 runs from the conserved cysteine through the conserved F or W. A D gene is named only where the DNA matches it firmly. Clone size, where shown, is once, few, many, or a class for clones that have expanded.

V: TRBV29-1
J: TRBJ1-5
D: NA
size: many
DNA: TGCAGCGTTGAAGTTAGCACAGGGCGGTCGAGTAGCAATCAGCCCCAGCATTTT
CDR3: CSVEVSTGRSSSNQPQHF

V: TRBV4-1
J: TRBJ1-2
D: NA
size: few
DNA: TGCGCCAGCAGCCAAGGTACCGGGACGCCAGGCTACACCTTC
CDR3: CASSQGTGTPGYTF

V: TRBV3-1
J: TRBJ2-1
D: NA
size: many
DNA: TGTGCCAGCAGCCACCTGAGGGGTGAGCAGTTCTTC
CDR3: CASSHLRGEQFF

V: TRBV20-1
J: TRBJ1-4
D: NA
size: many
DNA: TGCAGTGCTCTTAGTGCAACTAATGAAAAACTGTTTTTT
CDR3: CSALSATNEKLFF

V: TRBV5-1
J: TRBJ2-5
D: TRBD1
size: NA
DNA: TGCGCCAGCAGCCCCGGGACAGGTTGGTCGGAGACCCAGTACTTC
CDR3: CASSPGTGWSETQYF

V: TRBV7-8
J: TRBJ2-3
D: TRBD1
size: NA
DNA: TGTGCCAGCAGCTGGAACAGGGGGTTCACAGATACGCAGTATTTT
CDR3: CASSWNRGFTDTQYF

V: TRBV29-1
J: TRBJ1-1
D: NA
size: many
DNA: TGCAGCGTTGATGACAGCCAAGCTTTCTTT
CDR3: CSVDDSQAFF

V: TRBV5-4
J: TRBJ1-4
D: NA
size: many
DNA: TGTGCCAGCAGCTTAAGGACAGCGCTTTTT
CDR3: CASSLRTALF

V: TRBV2
J: TRBJ1-3
D: NA
size: NA
DNA: TGTGCCAGCAGGGCAGGGGAAAACACCATATATTTT
CDR3: CASRAGENTIYF

V: TRBV10-3
J: TRBJ1-3
D: NA
size: many
DNA: TGTGCCATCAGTGGACAAGGGTCTGGAAACACCATATATTTT
CDR3: CAISGQGSGNTIYF

V: TRBV11-2
J: TRBJ2-7
D: NA
size: many
DNA: TGTGCCAGCAGCTTATGGACAAAGGTGGGCGAGCAGTACTTC
CDR3: CASSLWTKVGEQYF

V: TRBV4-1
J: TRBJ1-2
D: NA
size: NA
DNA: TGCGCCAGCAGCCAACGTATTCAGACCAACTATGGCTACACCTTC
CDR3: CASSQRIQTNYGYTF

V: TRBV24-1
J: TRBJ2-7
D: NA
size: few
DNA: TGTGCCACCAGTGATTCCTCCCCCCCCTACGAGCAGTACTTC
CDR3: CATSDSSPPYEQYF

V: TRBV6-6
J: TRBJ2-7
D: NA
size: many
DNA: TGTGCCAGCAGTTACGGGGCTGACGAGCAGTACTTC
CDR3: CASSYGADEQYF

V: TRBV4-1
J: TRBJ1-1
D: TRBD1
size: many
DNA: TGCGCCAGCAGCCACGACAGGGCGAACACTGAAGCTTTCTTT
CDR3: CASSHDRANTEAFF

V: TRBV18
J: TRBJ1-1
D: NA
size: many
DNA: TGTGCCAGCTCACCACTTTCGGGAGGCCTGAACACTGAAGCTTTCTTT
CDR3: CASSPLSGGLNTEAFF

V: TRBV5-5
J: TRBJ1-5
D: NA
size: few
DNA: TGTGCCAGCAGCTTTAGAGAAGGTTGGCATCAGCCCCAGCATTTT
CDR3: CASSFREGWHQPQHF

V: TRBV12-3/TRBV12-4
J: TRBJ2-5
D: NA
size: many
DNA: TGTGCCAGCAGCCTTGGGCAAGAGACCCAGTACTTC
CDR3: CASSLGQETQYF

V: TRBV2
J: TRBJ2-3
D: TRBD2
size: NA
DNA: TGTGTCAGCAGTCGGGACTACCAAGATACGCAGTATTTT
CDR3: CVSSRDYQDTQYF

V: TRBV20-1
J: TRBJ2-3
D: TRBD2
size: many
DNA: TGCAGTGCCCTCGGGGGGGTAGATACGCAGTATTTT
CDR3: CSALGGVDTQYF

V: TRBV2
J: TRBJ2-1
D: TRBD2
size: NA
DNA: TGTGCCAGCAGGGCCGGACTAGCGGGGGTTTACAATGAGCAGTTCTTC
CDR3: CASRAGLAGVYNEQFF

V: TRBV12-3/TRBV12-4
J: TRBJ1-3
D: NA
size: few
DNA: TGTGCCAGCGACACCGGGACACTCTCTGAAAACACCATATATTTT
CDR3: CASDTGTLSENTIYF

V: TRBV20-1
J: TRBJ2-7
D: TRBD1
size: many
DNA: TGCAGTGCTAGTCAGGGGGAGTCCTACGAGCAGTACTTC
CDR3: CSASQGESYEQYF

V: TRBV5-1
J: TRBJ1-1
D: TRBD1
size: many
DNA: TGCGCCAGCAGCTTGAGGCCCAACGACAGGGGAACTGAAGCTTTCTTT
CDR3: CASSLRPNDRGTEAFF

V: TRBV7-7
J: TRBJ2-2
D: NA
size: many
DNA: TGTGCCAGCAGCTTAGACAGGAACACCGGGGAGCTGTTTTTT
CDR3: CASSLDRNTGELFF

V: TRBV30
J: TRBJ1-2
D: TRBD1
size: many
DNA: TGTGCCTGGAGTGTTATGGGACAGGGGAGCGACTATGGCTACACCTTC
CDR3: CAWSVMGQGSDYGYTF

V: TRBV4-1
J: TRBJ2-1
D: NA
size: many
DNA: TGCGCCAGCAGCCAACTATGGGGGTTGGTAAGCTCCTACAATGAGCAGTTCTTC
CDR3: CASSQLWGLVSSYNEQFF

V: TRBV10-3
J: TRBJ1-4
D: NA
size: NA
DNA: TGTGCCAGTCGATCCGGGAGCGATGAAAAACTGTTTTTT
CDR3: CASRSGSDEKLFF

V: TRBV6-6
J: TRBJ1-5
D: TRBD1
size: many
DNA: TGTGCCAGCAACCATGGACAGGGAGGGAATCAGCCCCAGCATTTT
CDR3: CASNHGQGGNQPQHF

V: TRBV20-1
J: TRBJ2-3
D: NA
size: medium-sized
DNA: TGCAGTGCTCCCGCGGCCCCCGAAAGGGCAGATACGCAGTATTTT
CDR3: CSAPAAPERADTQYF

V: TRBV12-3/TRBV12-4
J: TRBJ2-3
D: NA
size: many
DNA: TGTGCCAGCAGCGGGGGACCTAGCACAGATACGCAGTATTTT
CDR3: CASSGGPSTDTQYF

V: TRBV29-1
J: TRBJ2-3
D: NA
size: many
DNA: TGCAGCGTTGTTCCTAGCGTAAGCACAGATACGCAGTATTTT
CDR3: CSVVPSVSTDTQYF